These T cell receptor beta chains were read from a single sample in a study of shared clonotypes between healthy human individuals. Produced via immunoSEQ multiplex PCR; TCRdb's table is partial and in-frame only. This sample has under 850,000 clones, with approximately 92% found just once. The sample taken for sequencing was naive CD8+ T cells sorted from blood. The receptor source for this set is a man between 25 and 39 years old in good health. Both conserved end residues are part of each CDR3. D genes are given only for firm matches. Clone size is shown for a subset of rows, as once, few, many or a class of expanded clone.

.	TRBV6-5	.	TRBJ2-1	TGTGCCAGCAGTTACTCGGCCCTGAATGAGCAGTTCTTC	CASSYSALNEQFF
.	TRBV28	TRBD2	TRBJ2-1	TGTGCCAGCGAGGGAGCGGGAGTTTTTGAGCAGTTCTTC	CASEGAGVFEQFF
.	TRBV7-6	.	TRBJ2-1	TGTGCCAGCAGCTTATTCGGACTATTTTCTCGCAATGAGCAGTTCTTC	CASSLFGLFSRNEQFF
.	TRBV27	.	TRBJ2-7	TGTGCCAGCAGTTTAGGGGGAGGCGAGCAGTACTTC	CASSLGGGEQYF
.	TRBV9	.	TRBJ2-7	TGTGCCAGCAGCCCCACTAGGGAAATTACCTACGAGCAGTACTTC	CASSPTREITYEQYF
.	TRBV29-1	TRBD1	TRBJ1-2	TGCAGCGTGGATAACGCGGGACAGTCCAACTATGGCTACACCTTC	CSVDNAGQSNYGYTF
.	TRBV11-2	.	TRBJ2-3	TGTGCCAGCACCCTACGACCCGGGACGGGGAACACAGATACGCAGTATTTT	CASTLRPGTGNTDTQYF
once	TRBV25-1	TRBD2	TRBJ2-1	TGTGCCAGCAGTCAAAGCGGGAGCAATGAGCAGTTCTTC	CASSQSGSNEQFF
.	TRBV9	.	TRBJ2-1	TGTGCCAGCGGTAACCCGGAGCAGTTCTTC	CASGNPEQFF
.	TRBV11-2	.	TRBJ2-7	TGTGCCAGCGGAGACGGCCCCTACTCCTACGAGCAGTACTTC	CASGDGPYSYEQYF
.	TRBV5-4	.	TRBJ2-7	TGTGCCAGCACCCCCGCAACAGAGTCCTACGAGCAGTACTTC	CASTPATESYEQYF
.	TRBV2	TRBD1	TRBJ2-7	TGTGCCAGCAACCGACCGGGACAGGGGTCCTCGATGGACGAGCAGTACTTC	CASNRPGQGSSMDEQYF
.	TRBV6-1	TRBD2	TRBJ2-7	TGTGCCAGCAGTGACACTAGCGGGAGCTACGAGCAGTACTTC	CASSDTSGSYEQYF
.	TRBV11-1	TRBD2	TRBJ2-1	TGTGCCAGCAGCCTCTCTAGCGGCAGTAACTATGAGCAGTTCTTC	CASSLSSGSNYEQFF
.	TRBV5-1	TRBD1	TRBJ2-7	TGCGCCAGCAGCCCTTTGGGCGGACAGGGAAGCCTACGAGAGCAGTACTTC	CASSPLGGQGSLREQYF
.	TRBV5-4	.	TRBJ1-1	TGTGCCAGCAGCTTAATAGGGGCTGGAGCTTTCTTT	CASSLIGAGAFF
.	TRBV19	.	TRBJ2-7	TGTGCCAGTAGTATGCTACAGACCCTGTACCCCTACGAGCAGTACTTC	CASSMLQTLYPYEQYF
.	TRBV9	.	TRBJ2-7	TGTGCCAGCAGCGTAGGGGCCAGCGCCTACGAGCAGTACTTC	CASSVGASAYEQYF
.	TRBV30	TRBD1	TRBJ2-7	TGTGCCTGGGGAACCGGGACAGGGACCTACGAGCAGTACTTC	CAWGTGTGTYEQYF
.	TRBV14	TRBD2	TRBJ2-4	TGTGCCAGCAGCCAAGATTTGGGCCTAGCGGGAAGAAACATTCAGTACTTC	CASSQDLGLAGRNIQYF
.	TRBV5-1	TRBD2	TRBJ2-7	TGCGCCAGTTGTGAGCGGGAGGCGGGCTTTGACGAGCAGTACTTC	CASCEREAGFDEQYF
.	TRBV23-1	.	TRBJ2-1	TGCGCCAAAAAGAAGACTCCCTCATCCTACAATGAGCAGTTCTTC	CAKKKTPSSYNEQFF
once	TRBV5-4	TRBD2	TRBJ2-7	TGTGCCAGCAGCTTAGGTCTAGCGGAGTCCTACGAGCAGTACTTC	CASSLGLAESYEQYF
.	TRBV5-5	.	TRBJ2-2	TGTGCCAGCCGAGTTTTCGGGACTGATCCTACCGGGGAGCTGTTTTTT	CASRVFGTDPTGELFF
.	TRBV7-9	TRBD2	TRBJ2-5	TGTGCCAGCAGCTTAGAGTTTTCGGGGGGATTACCGCAAGAGACCCAGTACTTC	CASSLEFSGGLPQETQYF
.	TRBV15	TRBD2	TRBJ2-7	TGTGCCACCAAGGGGAGGGAGAACGAGCAGTACTTC	CATKGRENEQYF
.	TRBV14	.	TRBJ2-7	TGTGCCAGCAGCCAAGGGTGGAGAGTAAACTCCTACGAGCAGTACTTC	CASSQGWRVNSYEQYF
once	TRBV19	.	TRBJ1-5	TGTGCCAGTAGTATAGGCCCAGGCAATCAGCCCCAGCATTTT	CASSIGPGNQPQHF
.	TRBV29-1	.	TRBJ2-7	TGCAGCGTTGAACTGGGGACCTACGAGCAGTACTTC	CSVELGTYEQYF
.	TRBV2	TRBD1	TRBJ2-7	TGTGCCAGCAGCGAGAGGGGGCCTCGCGAGCAGTACTTC	CASSERGPREQYF
.	TRBV5-1	TRBD2	TRBJ2-7	TGCGCCAGCAGCTTGGTCGGGACTACCGACGAGCAGTACTTC	CASSLVGTTDEQYF
.	TRBV27	TRBD1	TRBJ2-1	TGTGCCAGCAGTTTATCATCAGGGGGCTCCTACAATGAGCAGTTCTTC	CASSLSSGGSYNEQFF
few	TRBV7-9	TRBD1	TRBJ2-1	TGTGCCAGCAGGGATCGACAGGGGTACGGTGAGCAGTTCTTC	CASRDRQGYGEQFF
few	TRBV28	TRBD2	TRBJ2-7	TGTGCCAGCAGTTATACGACTAGCGGGAGTTGGTACGAGCAGTACTTC	CASSYTTSGSWYEQYF
once	TRBV5-1	.	TRBJ2-7	TGCGCCAGCAGCTCGACCGGGATCGTATTCTACGAGCAGTACTTC	CASSSTGIVFYEQYF
.	TRBV2	.	TRBJ1-5	TGTGCCAGCAGCGGTGGGGGGGGTGGAAATCAGCCCCAGCATTTT	CASSGGGGGNQPQHF
.	TRBV5-1	.	TRBJ2-7	TGCGCCAGCAGCTTTGGACCGGCGTACGAGCAGTACTTC	CASSFGPAYEQYF
.	TRBV27	.	TRBJ2-1	TGTGCCAGCAGTTTACTAGGAAGGGAGCAGTTCTTC	CASSLLGREQFF
.	TRBV11-2	.	TRBJ2-7	TGTGCCAGCAGCTTAGGTCTGACCTACGAGCAGTACTTC	CASSLGLTYEQYF
.	TRBV5-1	TRBD1	TRBJ2-5	TGCGCCAGCAGCTTCACAGGGGAAGTAAGAGAGACCCAGTACTTC	CASSFTGEVRETQYF
.	TRBV7-3	TRBD2	TRBJ2-2	TGTGCCAGCAGCCCCTCTAGCGGGGTAAACACCGGGGAGCTGTTTTTT	CASSPSSGVNTGELFF
.	TRBV30	TRBD2	TRBJ2-7	TGTGCCTGGAGGAGAGCGGGAGCGGGGGCCTACGAGCAGTACTTC	CAWRRAGAGAYEQYF
.	TRBV5-4	.	TRBJ2-7	TGTGCCAGCAGCTTCAGGGGTGCTAGCTCCTACGAGCAGTACTTC	CASSFRGASSYEQYF
.	TRBV14	TRBD1	TRBJ2-1	TGTGCCAGCAGCCAAGTCCTTGGGACAGCTGACTACAATGAGCAGTTCTTC	CASSQVLGTADYNEQFF
.	TRBV10-3	TRBD2	TRBJ2-2	TGTGCCATCAGAACTACTAGCGGGGGCAACACCGGGGAGCTGTTTTTT	CAIRTTSGGNTGELFF
.	TRBV7-2	.	TRBJ2-7	TGTGCCAGCAGCTCGGGCCTTGGATACGAGCAGTACTTC	CASSSGLGYEQYF
.	TRBV2	.	TRBJ2-2	TGTGCCAGCAGTGAATGGAGAGGCAGAGACACCGGGGAGCTGTTTTTT	CASSEWRGRDTGELFF
.	TRBV27	.	TRBJ1-2	TGTGCCAGCAGCCCCGAGGGGGTAGGGTTTAATGGCTACACCTTC	CASSPEGVGFNGYTF
.	TRBV7-9	TRBD1	TRBJ1-5	TGTGCCAGCAGCTTAGGGACAGGTAACCAGCCCCAGCATTTT	CASSLGTGNQPQHF
.	TRBV28	.	TRBJ2-1	TGTGCCAGCAGCCCCGGGCCCCCGAGGGTCGATGAGCAGTTCTTC	CASSPGPPRVDEQFF
.	TRBV9	TRBD1	TRBJ2-3	TGTGCCAGCAGCGTCGGGACAGGGCAATACACAGATACGCAGTATTTT	CASSVGTGQYTDTQYF
.	TRBV29-1	.	TRBJ1-2	TGCAGCGTCCTTGGGGGGGCCGGCTACACCTTC	CSVLGGAGYTF
.	TRBV10-3	.	TRBJ1-2	TGTGCCATCAGTGACCAGGGAAAGAACTATGGCTACACCTTC	CAISDQGKNYGYTF
.	TRBV27	TRBD2	TRBJ2-7	TGTGCCATCCGAACTAGCGGGTTCCCCTACGAGCAGTACTTC	CAIRTSGFPYEQYF
.	TRBV2	.	TRBJ1-3	TGTGCCAGCAACAGCCGGGGTTCCCACCCACGAAACACCATATATTTT	CASNSRGSHPRNTIYF